The source of this T cell receptor (beta chain) is a study of cytomegalovirus exposure and HLA in healthy donors. Study-level points and caveats: Further analysis was carried out later, and it showed several of the most significant clusters appearing linked to common viral pathogens. Rarity held for most TCR sequences, but there were some public TCRs that occurred in many donors. Excluded: some indistinguishable V segments such as TRBV6-2 and TRBV6-3.

This clone was seen just once. What it binds is unknown. With 2 bases removed from V and 4 bases from J, the gap between germline ends came to 18 bases. CDR3 length equals 16 residues. CDR1 SGHNT and CDR2 YYREEE come from the germline V gene (reference sequence). PCR used 60 Vbeta primers and 13 Jbeta primers. Assay used: immunoSEQ multiplex PCR; TCRdb lists only in-frame clones, some missing. The sample includes some 170,000 clones, 80% of them seen just once. There were likely unrecorded immune exposures, though donors were nominally healthy when sampled. The chain has TRBV5-4 and TRBJ2-5; the D gene is possibly TRBD2 (5 bases). This TCR came from a man younger than 30 in good health and CMV-seropositive. Specimen: PBMCs. Written as DNA, the CDR3 is TGTGCCAGCAGCTTAGGCCTAGCAGCCATCGGAGAGACCCAGTACTTC. Its translation is CASSLGLAAIGETQYF.